This passage covers 9 T cell receptor beta chains from one sample sequenced in a study of T cells in Graves' hyperthyroidism and ophthalmopathy. What was amplified from RNA transcripts were TCR beta CDR3 regions. When the TCR CDR3 underwent first-round RT-PCR, the HTBI primer set was used. From the multiplex PCR reads, TCRdb called clonotypes with MiXCR, one entry per CDR3 protein. The table lists about 640,000 distinct CDR3 sequences, around 21% of them singletons. The specimen sequenced was blood. Receptors originate from a man aged 25-45 years with Graves' ophthalmopathy.

Only a few counts were recorded for this clonotype. This chain connects TRBV29-1 to TRBJ2-1, with 9 bases aligning to TRBD1. The V segment lost 6 bases and the J segment 7 bases; nucleotides outside the gene matches: 7. Germline-derived CDR1 and CDR2 are SQVTM and ANQGSEA. The CDR3 is made up of 13 amino acids. CDR3 nucleotides: TGCAGCGTCACCGGGACAGGGAGAAATGAGCAGTTCTTC. Residues: CSVTGTGRNEQFF.

This clonotype was found a few times. The J gene is TRBJ2-7, the V gene TRBV29-1; TRBD2 might be the D (6 bases). Germline V CDR1 and CDR2: SQVTM, ANQGSEA. The CDR3 sequence is 13 residues long. V was cut by 7 bases and J by 0 bases, with 13 bases left in between. CDR3 sequence reads: CSAGGVNSYEQYF. CDR3 nucleotide sequence: TGCAGCGCGGGCGGGGTCAACTCCTACGAGCAGTACTTC.

The sample holds a few counts of this clonotype. This CDR3 reads CASSFGGLVGNTIYF. The CDR3 nucleotides read TGTGCCAGCAGTTTTGGGGGACTGGTCGGAAACACCATATATTTT. The genes are TRBV12-3 or TRBV12-4 and TRBJ1-3, with a tentative D call TRBD1 (5 bases). CDR3 size: 15 residues. Trimming left V 3 bases short and J 4 bases short, with 13 bases between.

This clonotype was detected ten times or more. The rearrangement uses TRBV3-1 and TRBJ1-1; D uncertain. This CDR3 region has 16 residues. Trimming shortened V by 0 bases and J by 1 base, and 12 bases separated the two germline ends. Per the germline V gene, CDR1 is LGHDT and CDR2 is YNNKEL (reference sequence). The CDR3 coding sequence is TGTGCCAGCAGCCAAGAATTCGGTCAGAAGAACACTGAAGCTTTCTTT. Translating it yields CASSQEFGQKNTEAFF. The variable domain in full, completed from reference TRBV3-1 and TRBJ1-1, reads DTAVSQTPKYLVTQMGNDKSIKCEQNLGHDTMYWYKQDSKKFLKIMFSYNNKELIINETVPNRFSPKSPDKAHLNLHINSLELGDSAVYFCASSQEFGQKNTEAFFGQGTRLTVV.

This chain links TRBV4-1 with TRBJ2-2, with a tentative D call TRBD2 (7 bases). V was pared by 0 bases and J by 7 bases, with 12 bases between. Germline-derived CDR1 and CDR2 are MGHRA and YSYEKL. This CDR3 comprises 15 residues. The CDR3 DNA sequence: TGCGCCAGCAGCCAAGACGGGGGGCGTATCGGGGAGCTGTTTTTT. Protein product: CASSQDGGRIGELFF.

This clonotype showed up just a few times. This chain uses TRBV20-1 with TRBJ2-7; TRBD2 aligns across 12 bases. Germline values: CDR1 DFQATT, CDR2 SNEGSKA (reference sequence). This CDR3 region has 13 residues. Germline trimming cut 6 bases from V and 2 bases from J; bases unmatched to any gene: 2. CDR3 DNA sequence: TGCAGTGCCGGGACTAGCGGGCCCTACGAGCAGTACTTC. Its protein is CSAGTSGPYEQYF.

This clonotype turned up a few times. The chain joins TRBV30 to TRBJ2-5; D not resolved. Germline assignment: CDR1 GTSNPN and CDR2 SVGIG (reference sequence). V lost 1 base and J 5 bases, leaving 5 bases between the germline ends. This CDR3 region has 11 residues. The CDR3 is CAWSDAETQYF. The DNA for the CDR3 is TGTGCCTGGAGTGACGCCGAGACCCAGTACTTC.

V gene TRBV15 combines with J gene TRBJ2-5; no definite D call. From germline, CDR1 is LNHNV and CDR2 YYDKDF (reference sequence). The CDR3 totals 13 residues. V was cut by 0 bases and J by 3 bases, with 5 bases left in between. The CDR3 DNA reads TGTGCCACCAGCAGAGATCCGGAAGAGACCCAGTACTTC. Translated, it gives CATSRDPEETQYF.

In this sample, this clonotype turned up many times. The J gene is TRBJ2-1, the V gene TRBV2, with 13 bases fitting TRBD2. From germline, CDR1 is SNHLY and CDR2 FYNNEI. With 6 bases clipped from V and 3 bases from J, the junction kept 5 bases outside the gene matches. The CDR3 loop spans 16 amino acids. The CDR3 is CASRLRTSGSYNEQFF. In DNA, the CDR3 is TGTGCCAGCAGGTTAAGGACTAGCGGGAGCTACAATGAGCAGTTCTTC.